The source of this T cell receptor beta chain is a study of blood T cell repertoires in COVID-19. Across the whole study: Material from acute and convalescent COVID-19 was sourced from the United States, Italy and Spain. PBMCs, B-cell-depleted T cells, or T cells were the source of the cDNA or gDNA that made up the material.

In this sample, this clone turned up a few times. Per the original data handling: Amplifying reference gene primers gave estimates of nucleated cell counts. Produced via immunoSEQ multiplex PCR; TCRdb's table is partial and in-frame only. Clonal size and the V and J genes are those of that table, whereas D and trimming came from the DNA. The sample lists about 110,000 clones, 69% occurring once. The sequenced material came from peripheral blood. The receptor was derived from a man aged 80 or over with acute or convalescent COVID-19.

CDR3: CASSEADWTVYGEQYF. The DNA of the CDR3 is TGTGCCAGCAGTGAAGCGGATTGGACAGTCTATGGCGAGCAGTACTTC. J is TRBJ2-7 and V is TRBV2, with a weak D call TRBD1 (6 bases). The CDR3 spans 16 residues. Trimming took off 0 bases at V and 6 bases at J, with 18 bases between the two ends. CDR1 and CDR2 (germline): SNHLY, FYNNEI.